These 7 T cell receptor beta chains came from one sample sequenced in a study of PD-1 blockade in classical Hodgkin lymphoma. Sequenced by immunoSEQ multiplex PCR; TCRdb stores in-frame clones only, minus some. The sample yields around 30,000 clones, more than 85% seen once. The time point was: newly diagnosed, previously untreated cHL patient sample. The sequenced sample consisted of peripheral blood mononuclear cells (PBMCs). Receptors originate from a human donor with classical Hodgkin lymphoma.

This chain connects TRBV5-1 to TRBJ2-3, with TRBD2 identical over 7 bases. Germline V gives CDR1 SGHRS, CDR2 YFSETQ. This CDR3 has 14 residues. The J segment lost 0 bases and the V segment lost 4 bases, leaving 2 bases of the junction unmatched. The CDR3 is CASSPSGSTDTQYF. The CDR3 DNA reads as TGCGCCAGCAGCCCTAGCGGAAGCACAGATACGCAGTATTTT.

In its sample, this clone ranks as large. The chain carries TRBV5-4 and TRBJ2-3; D is perhaps TRBD2 (6 bases). Germline V gives CDR1 SGHNT, CDR2 YYREEE (reference sequence). The V end lost 4 bases, the J end lost 4 bases, and 16 bases lay between the germline ends. The CDR3 length is 15 residues. The CDR3: CASSPGAGGADTQYF. CDR3 in DNA: TGTGCCAGCAGCCCGGGAGCGGGTGGGGCAGATACGCAGTATTTT.

In regard to this clone: Distinct nucleotide sequences in the sample also encode this CDR3. The chain carries TRBV2 and TRBJ2-3, with D hard to call. V gave up 4 bases and J gave up 3 bases, with 5 bases separating them. The CDR3 has 12 residues. Germline V gives CDR1 SNHLY, CDR2 FYNNEI. As DNA, the CDR3 is TGTGCCAGCAGTGTTGCGACAGATACGCAGTATTTT. Protein: CASSVATDTQYF.

This chain uses TRBV5-1 with TRBJ2-1; D not resolved. The CDR3 contains 12 residues. Germline V gene lookup returns CDR1 SGHRS and CDR2 YFSETQ. The V gene lost 4 bases and the J gene lost 2 bases, with 4 bases spanning the gap. CDR3 region: CASSATYNEQFF. The CDR3, as DNA: TGCGCCAGCAGCGCCACCTACAATGAGCAGTTCTTC.

This chain joins TRBV5-1 and TRBJ2-1, with D possibly being TRBD1 (6 bases). CDR3 length: 18 residues. Germline assignment: CDR1 SGHRS and CDR2 YFSETQ. Trimming removed 2 bases from V and 0 bases from J, with 18 bases in between. CDR3 sequence: CASSFPLNGTSSYNEQFF. In DNA form, the CDR3 reads TGCGCCAGCAGCTTTCCCCTGAATGGGACATCCTCCTACAATGAGCAGTTCTTC. The complete variable domain, with remaining parts taken from reference TRBV5-1 and TRBJ2-1, reads KAGVTQTPRYLIKTRGQQVTLSCSPISGHRSVSWYQQTPGQGLQFLFEYFSETQRNKGNFPGRFSGRQFSNSRSEMNVSTLELGDSALYLCASSFPLNGTSSYNEQFFGPGTRLTVL.

This chain links TRBV5-1 with TRBJ1-2; maybe TRBD1 (6 bases). Germline V lookup: CDR1 SGHRS, CDR2 YFSETQ. Trimming took off 3 bases at V and 7 bases at J, with 31 bases between the two ends. CDR3 length: 19 amino acids. CDR3 coding DNA: TGCGCCAGCAGCTCGACCGATCAGGTTAATGGAGGGGGACGGAGTGGCTACACCTTC. This codes for CASSSTDQVNGGGRSGYTF.

This CDR3 is CASSAAYEQYF. The CDR3 DNA reads TGTGCCAGTTCCGCGGCCTACGAGCAGTACTTC. The chain combines TRBV19 with TRBJ2-7; D is ambiguous. Germline CDR1 LNHDA, CDR2 SQIVND (reference sequence). This CDR3 spans 11 amino acids. The germline V and J ends were trimmed by 8 bases and 2 bases, with 7 bases remaining between them. Full variable domain (remainder filled in from reference TRBV19 and TRBJ2-7): DGGITQSPKYLFRKEGQNVTLSCEQNLNHDAMYWYRQDPGQGLRLIYYSQIVNDFQKGDIAEGYSVSREKKESFPLTVTSAQKNPTAFYLCASSAAYEQYFGPGTRLTVT.